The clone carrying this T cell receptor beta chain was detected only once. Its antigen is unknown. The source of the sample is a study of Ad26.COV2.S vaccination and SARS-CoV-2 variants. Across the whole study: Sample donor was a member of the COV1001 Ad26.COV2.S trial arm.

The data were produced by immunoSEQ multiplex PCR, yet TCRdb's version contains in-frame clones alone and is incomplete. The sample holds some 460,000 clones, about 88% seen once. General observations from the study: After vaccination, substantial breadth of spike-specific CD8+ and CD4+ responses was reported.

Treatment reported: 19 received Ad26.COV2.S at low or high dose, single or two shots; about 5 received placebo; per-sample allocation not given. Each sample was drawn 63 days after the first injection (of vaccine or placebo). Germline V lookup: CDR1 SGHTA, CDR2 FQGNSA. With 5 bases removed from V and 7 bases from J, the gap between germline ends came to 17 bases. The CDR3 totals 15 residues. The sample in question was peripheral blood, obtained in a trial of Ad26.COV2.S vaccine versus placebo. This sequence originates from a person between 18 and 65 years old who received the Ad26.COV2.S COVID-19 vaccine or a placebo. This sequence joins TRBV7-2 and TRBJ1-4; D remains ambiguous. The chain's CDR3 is CASSLAAGSGEKLFF. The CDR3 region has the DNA TGTGCCAGCAGCCTGGCTGCGGGGAGCGGTGAAAAACTGTTTTTT.